The rows below give T cell receptor beta chains drawn from one sample of a study of T cell responses to AZD1222 COVID-19 vaccine. Method: immunoSEQ multiplex PCR; TCRdb's copy keeps in-frame clones and lacks some. The sample records about 120,000 clones, 80% to 95% being singletons. The material sequenced was peripheral blood, taken on day 0 of AZD1222 vaccination. Receptor source: an adult in good health. CDR3s include the opening cysteine and the closing phenylalanine or tryptophan.

TRBV7-4	TRBJ1-1	16	CASSLVAHTANTEAFF
TRBV11-2	TRBJ1-1	13	CASSFRGPTEAFF
TRBV6-5	TRBJ2-7	13	CASSYQQGPEQYF
TRBV7-2	TRBJ1-5	15	CASSLEDTYNQPQHF
TRBV5-1	TRBJ2-5	15	CASSPLKGGQETQYF
TRBV7-8	TRBJ2-1	13	CASSLMGYNEQFF
TRBV7-2	TRBJ2-6	17	CASSSRGHFSGANVLTF
TRBV19	TRBJ2-7	13	CASSIGQSYEQYF
TRBV28	TRBJ1-5	17	CASRAGPGQGAGQPQHF
TRBV11-2	TRBJ1-1	15	CASSLDWTNGAEAFF
TRBV6-5	TRBJ1-6	12	CASSHRDSPLHF
TRBV28	TRBJ1-6	15	CASTVGGSYNSPLHF
TRBV28	TRBJ2-7	11	CASSRSHEQYF
TRBV25-1	TRBJ1-5	15	CASSEGTGLNQPQHF
TRBV6-4	TRBJ2-3	14	CASSLGPGTDTQYF
TRBV5-6	TRBJ2-7	12	CASSLTFGRQYF
TRBV30	TRBJ2-2	14	CAWSPGLATGELFF
TRBV3-1/TRBV3-2	TRBJ2-7	15	CASSVQGTSSYEQYF
TRBV11-3	TRBJ1-1	13	CASSYLTNTEAFF
TRBV4-2	TRBJ1-2	16	CASSHSGQGANYGYTF
TRBV6-6	TRBJ2-7	15	CASSPGTGASGEQYF
TRBV9	TRBJ2-1	15	CASSVDGGYGGEQFF
TRBV7-2	TRBJ1-1	13	CASSSVRDTEAFF
TRBV5-4	TRBJ1-2	14	CASSLRALQNGYTF
TRBV27	TRBJ2-7	15	CASSFIGTGPYEQYF
TRBV7-9	TRBJ1-6	16	CASSASGSSYNSPLHF
TRBV5-3	TRBJ2-7	16	CARSLTEAGASYEQYF
TRBV19	TRBJ1-2	10	CATHEGGYTF
TRBV28	TRBJ2-2	15	CASSPRIASGGELFF
TRBV6-2/TRBV6-3	TRBJ2-1	18	CASSYGTSGGAPLNEQFF
TRBV21-1	TRBJ2-3	15	CASSRGQPSTDTQYF
TRBV9	TRBJ2-1	14	CASSVSGQPLGQFF
TRBV3-1/TRBV3-2	TRBJ1-2	16	CASSQNPQGFGYGYTF
TRBV5-1	TRBJ2-5	15	CASSLDTRAQETQYF
TRBV9	TRBJ2-7	15	CASSVVEGSAYEQYF
TRBV27	TRBJ1-6	17	CASTKTAGTGGRSPLHF
TRBV7-3	TRBJ2-1	15	CASSLTGQGANEQFF
TRBV3-1/TRBV3-2	TRBJ2-7	15	CASSLTGRRAREQYF
TRBV5-8	TRBJ1-5	15	CASSGGLYSNQPQHF
TRBV6-5	TRBJ2-5	15	CASSSATGGRETQYF
TRBV10-3	TRBJ2-1	15	CAISELSPPDNEQFF
TRBV27	TRBJ2-7	13	CASSQGMGYEQYF
TRBV4-2	TRBJ1-2	15	CASSQGDTYNYGYTF
TRBV5-8	TRBJ1-1	16	CASSKGQGMGNTEAFF
TRBV6-2/TRBV6-3	TRBJ1-1	12	CASSWGYTEAFF
TRBV27	TRBJ2-1	15	CASSPTSGGAGEQFF
TRBV29-1	TRBJ1-1	12	CSVGRENTEAFF
TRBV18	TRBJ2-2	14	CASSLRQNTGELFF
TRBV13	TRBJ2-4	14	CASSSRDVRNIQYF
TRBV10-3	TRBJ2-7	13	CAILLEGGREQYF
TRBV5-4	TRBJ1-2	15	CASRPRGQVNYGYTF
TRBV19	TRBJ1-5	13	CASSTGVNQPQHF
TRBV5-5	TRBJ1-5	15	CASSLVSTSNQPQHF
TRBV27	TRBJ2-7	14	CASSLGTGAYEQYF
TRBV28	TRBJ1-2	14	CASGEPGLYYGYTF
TRBV4-1	TRBJ2-6	17	CASSQDSKVAGANVLTF
TRBV4-3	TRBJ1-2	16	CASSQDREHLNYGYTF
TRBV7-2	TRBJ2-1	16	CASSQSWGLASHEQFF
TRBV7-9	TRBJ1-2	12	CASSSDLYGYTF